This T cell receptor (beta chain) was documented in a study of PD-1 blockade in classical Hodgkin lymphoma. Autologous stem cell transplantation was followed by relapse in every patient, and brentuximab vedotin exposure varied. The method was immunoSEQ multiplex PCR; TCRdb's version includes in-frame clones alone and lacks a portion of them. This sample has 75,000 to 100,000 clones, with 75% to 85% found just once. The study, taken as a whole, reports: Significantly greater TCR diversity emerged by C4D1 in CD4+ cells but not CD8+ cells.

This clone was counted a single time. Its antigen is as yet unknown. This specimen was peripheral blood mononuclear cells (PBMCs), taken before the second cycle of nivolumab. This receptor was obtained from a human donor with classical Hodgkin lymphoma.

The CDR3 sequence: CASSWGRVDTQYF. CDR3 bases: TGTGCCAGCAGCTGGGGACGCGTCGATACGCAGTATTTT. The genes are TRBV13 and TRBJ2-3; D could derive from TRBD1 or TRBD2 (5 bases each). CDR3 length: 13 residues. Germline V CDR1 and CDR2: PRHDT, FYEKMQ (reference sequence). V gave up 4 bases and J gave up 6 bases, with 11 bases separating them.